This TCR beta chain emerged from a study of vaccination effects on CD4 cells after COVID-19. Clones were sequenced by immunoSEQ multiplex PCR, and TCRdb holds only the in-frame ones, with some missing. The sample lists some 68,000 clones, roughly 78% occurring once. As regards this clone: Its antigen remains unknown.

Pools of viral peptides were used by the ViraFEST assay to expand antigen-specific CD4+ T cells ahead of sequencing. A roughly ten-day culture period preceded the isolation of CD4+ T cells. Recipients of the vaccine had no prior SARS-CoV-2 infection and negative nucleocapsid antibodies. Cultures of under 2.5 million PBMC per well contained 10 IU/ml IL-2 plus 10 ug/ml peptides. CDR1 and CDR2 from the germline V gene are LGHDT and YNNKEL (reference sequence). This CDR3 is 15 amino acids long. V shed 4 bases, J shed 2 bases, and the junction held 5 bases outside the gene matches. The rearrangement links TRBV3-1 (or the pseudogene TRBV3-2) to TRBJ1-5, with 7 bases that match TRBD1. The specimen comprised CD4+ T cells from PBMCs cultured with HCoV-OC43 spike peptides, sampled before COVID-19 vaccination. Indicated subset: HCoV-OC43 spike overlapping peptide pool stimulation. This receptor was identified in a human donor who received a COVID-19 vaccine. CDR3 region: CASSRSGGGNQPQHF. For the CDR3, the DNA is TGTGCCAGCAGCCGTTCAGGGGGGGGCAATCAGCCCCAGCATTTT.